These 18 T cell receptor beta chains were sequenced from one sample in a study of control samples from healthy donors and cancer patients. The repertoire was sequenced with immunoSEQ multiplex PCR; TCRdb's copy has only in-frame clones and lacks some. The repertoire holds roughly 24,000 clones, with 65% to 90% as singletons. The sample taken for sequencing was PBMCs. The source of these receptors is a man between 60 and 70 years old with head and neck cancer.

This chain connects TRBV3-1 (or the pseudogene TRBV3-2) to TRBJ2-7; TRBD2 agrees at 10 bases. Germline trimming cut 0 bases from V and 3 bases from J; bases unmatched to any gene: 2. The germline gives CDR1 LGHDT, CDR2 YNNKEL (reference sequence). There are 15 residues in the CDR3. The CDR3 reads CASSQELAGFYEQYF. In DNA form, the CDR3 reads TGTGCCAGCAGCCAAGAACTAGCGGGATTCTACGAGCAGTACTTC.

The DNA for the CDR3 is TGTGCCAGTAGTCAGGAGCCCTATGGCTACACCTTC. This encodes CASSQEPYGYTF. V gene TRBV19 combines with J gene TRBJ1-2; D is unresolved. Germline loops: CDR1 LNHDA, CDR2 SQIVND (reference sequence). V was pared by 5 bases and J by 4 bases, with 8 bases between. The CDR3 has 12 amino acids.

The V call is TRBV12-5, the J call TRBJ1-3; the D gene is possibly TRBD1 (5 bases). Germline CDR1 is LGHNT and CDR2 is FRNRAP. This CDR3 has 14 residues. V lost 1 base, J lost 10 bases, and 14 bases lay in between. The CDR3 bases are TGTGCTAGTGGTTTGGCCCAGGGTTTTGCGACCATATATTTT. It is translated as CASGLAQGFATIYF. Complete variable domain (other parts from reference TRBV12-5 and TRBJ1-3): DARVTQTPRHKVTEMGQEVTMRCQPILGHNTVFWYRQTMMQGLELLAYFRNRAPLDDSGMPKDRFSAEMPDATLATLKIQPSEPRDSAVYFCASGLAQGFATIYFGEGSWLTVV.

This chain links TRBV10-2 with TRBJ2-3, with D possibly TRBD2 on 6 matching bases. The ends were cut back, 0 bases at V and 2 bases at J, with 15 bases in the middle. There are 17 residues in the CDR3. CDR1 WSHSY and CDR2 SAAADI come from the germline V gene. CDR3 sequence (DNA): TGCGCCAGCAGTGAGTCAGGAGGGGCGCGCGTCACAGATACGCAGTATTTT. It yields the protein CASSESGGARVTDTQYF.

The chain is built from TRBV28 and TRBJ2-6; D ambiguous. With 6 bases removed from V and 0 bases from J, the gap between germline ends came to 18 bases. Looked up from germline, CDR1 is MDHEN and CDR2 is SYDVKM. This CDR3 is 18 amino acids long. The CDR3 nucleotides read TGTGCCAGCAGCCCGCGGAGACGGTTGAACTCTGGGGCCAACGTCCTGACTTTC. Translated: CASSPRRRLNSGANVLTF. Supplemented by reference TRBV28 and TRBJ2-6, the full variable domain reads DVKVTQSSRYLVKRTGEKVFLECVQDMDHENMFWYRQDPGLGLRLIYFSYDVKMKEKGDIPEGYSVSREKKERFSLILESASTNQTSMYLCASSPRRRLNSGANVLTFGAGSRLTVL.

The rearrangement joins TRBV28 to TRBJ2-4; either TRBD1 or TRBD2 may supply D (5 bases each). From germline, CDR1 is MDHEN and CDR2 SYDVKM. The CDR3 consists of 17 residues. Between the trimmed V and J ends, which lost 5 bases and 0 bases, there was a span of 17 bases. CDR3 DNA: TGTGCCAGCAGTCCCACCGGGACCCCCCTAGCCAAAAACATTCAGTACTTC. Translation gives CASSPTGTPLAKNIQYF.

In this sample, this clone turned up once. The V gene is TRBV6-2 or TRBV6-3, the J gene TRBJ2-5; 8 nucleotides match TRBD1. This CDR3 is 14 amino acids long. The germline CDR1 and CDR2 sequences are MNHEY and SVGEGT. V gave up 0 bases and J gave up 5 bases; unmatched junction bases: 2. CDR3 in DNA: TGTGCCAGCAGTTACTCAGGGACAGGCGAGACCCAGTACTTC. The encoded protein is CASSYSGTGETQYF.

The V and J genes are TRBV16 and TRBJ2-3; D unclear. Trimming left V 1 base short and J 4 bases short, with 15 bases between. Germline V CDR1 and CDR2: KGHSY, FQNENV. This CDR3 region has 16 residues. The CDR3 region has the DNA TGTGCCAGCAGCCAATACCGAAGCGCAACCGCAGATACGCAGTATTTT. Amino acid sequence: CASSQYRSATADTQYF.

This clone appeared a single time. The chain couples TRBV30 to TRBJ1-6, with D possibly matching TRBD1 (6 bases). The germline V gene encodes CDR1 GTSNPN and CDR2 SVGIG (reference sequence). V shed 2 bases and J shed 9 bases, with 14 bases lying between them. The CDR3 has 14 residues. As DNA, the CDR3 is TGTGCCTGGAGTACCCTGGGGGGGGCTTCACCCCTCCACTTT. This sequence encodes CAWSTLGGASPLHF. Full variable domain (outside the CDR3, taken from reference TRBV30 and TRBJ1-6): SQTIHQWPATLVQPVGSPLSLECTVEGTSNPNLYWYRQAAGRGLQLLFYSVGIGQISSEVPQNLSASRPQDRQFILSSKKLLLSDSGFYLCAWSTLGGASPLHFGNGTRLTVT.

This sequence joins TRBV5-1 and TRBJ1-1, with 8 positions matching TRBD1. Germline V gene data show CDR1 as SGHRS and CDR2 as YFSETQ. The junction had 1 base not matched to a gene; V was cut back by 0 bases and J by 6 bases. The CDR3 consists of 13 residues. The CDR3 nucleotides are TGCGCCAGCAGCTTGGTACAGGGGGCTGAAGCTTTCTTT. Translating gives CASSLVQGAEAFF.

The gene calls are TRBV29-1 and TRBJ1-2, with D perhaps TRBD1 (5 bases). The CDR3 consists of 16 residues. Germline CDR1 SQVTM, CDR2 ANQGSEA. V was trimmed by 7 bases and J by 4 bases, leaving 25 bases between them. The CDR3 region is CSAGRQTSQVPYGYTF. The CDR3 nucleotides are TGCAGCGCCGGACGACAGACTTCTCAGGTGCCCTATGGCTACACCTTC.

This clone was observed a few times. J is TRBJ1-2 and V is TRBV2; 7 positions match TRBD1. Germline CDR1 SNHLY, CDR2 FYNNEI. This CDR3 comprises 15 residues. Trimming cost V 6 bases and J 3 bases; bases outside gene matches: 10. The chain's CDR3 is CASRDRDSSYYGYTF. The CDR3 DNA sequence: TGTGCCAGCAGGGACCGGGACAGCTCCTACTATGGCTACACCTTC.

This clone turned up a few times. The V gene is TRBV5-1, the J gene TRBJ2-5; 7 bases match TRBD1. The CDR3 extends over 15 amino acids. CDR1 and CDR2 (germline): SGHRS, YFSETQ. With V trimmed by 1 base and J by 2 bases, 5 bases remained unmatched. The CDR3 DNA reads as TGCGCCAGCAGCTTGTTAGGGACAGCTCAAGAGACCCAGTACTTC. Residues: CASSLLGTAQETQYF.

DNA for the CDR3: TGTGCCAGTAAATGGTACAATGAGCAGTTCTTC. This codes for CASKWYNEQFF. The gene calls are TRBV19 and TRBJ2-1; D not certain. From germline, CDR1 is LNHDA and CDR2 SQIVND (reference sequence). This CDR3 spans 11 amino acids. Between the trimmed V and J ends, which lost 7 bases and 4 bases, there was a span of 5 bases.

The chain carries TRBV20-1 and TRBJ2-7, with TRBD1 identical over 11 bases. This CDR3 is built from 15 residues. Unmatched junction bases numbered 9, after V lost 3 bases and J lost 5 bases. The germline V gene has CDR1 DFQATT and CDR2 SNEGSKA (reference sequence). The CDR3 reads CSASGRGQGVHEQYF. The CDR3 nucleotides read TGCAGTGCTAGTGGTCGGGGACAGGGGGTACACGAGCAGTACTTC.

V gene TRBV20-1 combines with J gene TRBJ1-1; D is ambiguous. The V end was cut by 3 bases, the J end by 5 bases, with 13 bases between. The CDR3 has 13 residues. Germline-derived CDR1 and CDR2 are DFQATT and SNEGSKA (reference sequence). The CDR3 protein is CSASTPPDTEAFF. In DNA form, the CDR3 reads TGCAGTGCTAGTACGCCGCCCGATACTGAAGCTTTCTTT.

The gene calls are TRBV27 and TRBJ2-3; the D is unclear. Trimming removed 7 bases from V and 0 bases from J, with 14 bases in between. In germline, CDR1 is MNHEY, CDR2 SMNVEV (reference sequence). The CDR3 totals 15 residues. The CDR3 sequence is CASTPLAPSTDTQYF. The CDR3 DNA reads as TGTGCCAGCACTCCCTTAGCTCCTAGCACAGATACGCAGTATTTT.

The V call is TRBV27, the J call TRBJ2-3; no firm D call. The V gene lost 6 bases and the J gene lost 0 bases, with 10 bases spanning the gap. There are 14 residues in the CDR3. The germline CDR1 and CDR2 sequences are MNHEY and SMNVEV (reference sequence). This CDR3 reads CASSLQRSTDTQYF. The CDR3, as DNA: TGTGCCAGCAGCTTACAGAGGAGCACAGATACGCAGTATTTT.